A selection of T cell receptor beta chains follows, all from one sample in a study of cytomegalovirus exposure and HLA in healthy donors. Sequencing used immunoSEQ multiplex PCR; TCRdb keeps in-frame clones, though not all of them. This sample's table reports tens of thousands of clones. Material: PBMCs. Receptors originate from a male donor in good health and CMV-seronegative. Each CDR3 is given with its conserved first and last residue. A D gene is named only where the DNA matches it firmly.

v_gene	len	d_gene	j_gene	CDR3aa	CDR3nt
TRBV4-3	15	-	TRBJ2-3	CASSQGLDYTDTQYF	TGCGCCAGCAGCCAAGGACTAGATTACACAGATACGCAGTATTTT
TRBV29-1	16	TRBD2	TRBJ2-1	CSVEMPRGGPDNEQFF	TGCAGCGTTGAGATGCCCCGGGGGGGGCCGGACAATGAGCAGTTCTTC
TRBV11-1	13	-	TRBJ2-7	CASSLNRAYEQYF	TGTGCCAGCAGCTTGAACAGGGCCTACGAGCAGTACTTC
TRBV9	13	-	TRBJ2-7	CASAVGSATEQYF	TGTGCCAGCGCAGTCGGGTCTGCGACCGAGCAGTACTTC
TRBV4-1	16	TRBD1	TRBJ2-1	CASSRTAARGPNEQFF	TGCGCCAGCAGCCGCACTGCGGCCAGGGGGCCCAATGAGCAGTTCTTC
TRBV7-9	13	TRBD1	TRBJ1-1	CASSSNRGTEAFF	TGTGCCAGCAGCTCCAACAGGGGCACTGAAGCTTTCTTT
TRBV4-3	16	TRBD2	TRBJ2-1	CASSQDPGGPSDEQFF	TGCGCCAGCAGCCAAGATCCGGGAGGGCCCTCCGATGAGCAGTTCTTC
TRBV19	16	TRBD2	TRBJ2-2	CASSTDRPGGAGELFF	TGTGCCAGTAGTACCGACCGGCCGGGGGGGGCCGGGGAGCTGTTTTTT
TRBV28	12	-	TRBJ1-4	CASSLVVGKLFF	TGTGCCAGCAGTTTAGTGGTCGGGAAACTGTTTTTT
TRBV2	15	TRBD1	TRBJ1-6	CASSVEGQINSPLHF	TGTGCCAGCAGCGTGGAGGGACAGATTAATTCACCCCTCCACTTT
TRBV5-1	18	TRBD1	TRBJ1-4	CASSLGRTGFGANEKLFF	TGCGCCAGCAGCTTGGGACGGACAGGGTTCGGGGCTAATGAAAAACTGTTTTTT
TRBV28	13	-	TRBJ2-2	CASSSQGSGELFF	TGTGCCAGCAGTTCACAGGGTTCCGGGGAGCTGTTTTTT
TRBV5-1	15	TRBD1	TRBJ2-5	CASIKGTGGGETQYF	TGCGCCAGCATCAAAGGGACAGGGGGCGGTGAGACCCAGTACTTC